The subject of this entry is one TCR beta chain. This specimen comes from a study of blood T cell repertoires in COVID-19. Profiling relied on immunoSEQ multiplex PCR, and the TCRdb table lists in-frame clones only, not all of them. The table includes approximately 140,000 clones, approximately 82% detected once. This receptor was obtained from a human donor with acute or convalescent COVID-19. The donor label of this sample is uncertain. The sample was peripheral blood.

The CDR3, as DNA: TGTGCCAGCATTGGACAGGGGCAGCTCAATCAGCCCCAGCATTTT. Its translation is CASIGQGQLNQPQHF. The V call is TRBV6-5, the J call TRBJ1-5; 9 bases line up with TRBD1. This CDR3 has 15 residues. Germline V lookup: CDR1 MNHEY, CDR2 SVGAGI. J gave up 3 bases and V 7 bases, and 7 bases lay outside the gene matches.